Listed here are 8 T cell receptor beta chains from one sample, sequenced in a study of tumor and adjacent non-tumor tissue in lung cancer. No cell sorting was done before RNA was extracted from the tissue. The normal lung tissue was taken more than 3 cm from the tumor edge. TCRbeta libraries were built with three rounds of nested PCR, modified from ARM-PCR. Each CDR3 protein gets one entry after TCRdb re-called the multiplex PCR reads with MiXCR. The sample records under 85,000 distinct CDR3 sequences, around 80% being singletons. Sequenced material: distant non-tumor lung tissue. The receptors originated from a man in his sixties or seventies with non-small cell lung cancer.

The chain uses TRBV4-3 and TRBJ1-2; D unclear. Trimming cost V 0 bases and J 8 bases, with 16 bases left between them. There are 15 residues in the CDR3. Germline loops: CDR1 LGHNA, CDR2 YSLEER. In DNA, the CDR3 is TGCGCCAGCAGCCAAGATCGGGTTTACCACTTCGGCTACACCTTC. It specifies CASSQDRVYHFGYTF.

As regards this clonotype: A read error may produce the germline difference seen at one junction end. The rearrangement links TRBV11-3 to TRBJ1-1, with D unclear. Germline-derived CDR1 and CDR2 are SGHNT and YENEEA. The CDR3 length is 13 residues. CDR3 in amino acids: CTSSLQSGSEAFF. CDR3 in DNA: TGTACCAGCAGCTTACAGAGTGGGAGTGAAGCTTTCTTT.

Regarding this clonotype: The junction does not match germline at one end; this may be a read error. J is TRBJ1-1 and V is TRBV29-1; D is ambiguous. Per germline, CDR1 SQVTM and CDR2 ANQGSEA. This CDR3 is built from 15 residues. The CDR3 is CSVNTLQAANTEVFF. The CDR3 bases are TGCAGTGTCAACACCTTGCAGGCAGCGAACACTGAAGTTTTCTTT.

With respect to this clonotype: Germline and junction disagree at one end, which may indicate a read error. V and J are TRBV5-4 and TRBJ1-6; 7 nucleotides match TRBD1. Germline V gene data show CDR1 as SGHNT and CDR2 as YYREEE (reference sequence). The CDR3 is made up of 15 amino acids. DNA for the CDR3: TGTACCAGCAGCCGAACAGGGGATCGTAATTCACCCCTCCACTTT. Encoded protein: CTSSRTGDRNSPLHF.

On this clonotype: This may be a read error, as it is one base from a much larger clone. V usage is TRBV9 and J usage is TRBJ2-2, with D perhaps matching TRBD1 or TRBD2 (6 bases each). V lost 5 bases and J 6 bases, leaving 14 bases between the germline ends. The CDR3 contains 14 residues. Germline assignment: CDR1 SGDLS and CDR2 YYNGEE. CDR3 sequence reads: CASRGQIAAGELFF. The DNA for the CDR3 is TGTGCCAGCAGAGGACAGATAGCGGCCGGGGAGCTGTTTTTT.

With respect to this clonotype: Since no conserved phenylalanine or tryptophan closes the CDR3, a read error is the likely cause. The chain recombines TRBV10-2 with TRBJ2-7; D possibly corresponds to TRBD2 (6 bases). Trimming shortened V by 6 bases and J by 3 bases, and 12 bases separated the two germline ends. From germline, CDR1 is WSHSY and CDR2 SAAADI. This CDR3 spans 13 amino acids. This CDR3 reads CASREGSVYEQYI. DNA for the CDR3: TGCGCCAGCAGGGAGGGTTCAGTCTACGAGCAGTACATC.

Note on this clonotype: A read error may account for a junction end that differs from germline. The chain joins TRBV29-1 to TRBJ1-2, with TRBD1 as a possible D gene (6 bases). There are 13 residues in the CDR3. CDR1 is SQVTM and CDR2 is ANQGSEA in the germline V gene. Here the CDR3 DNA reads TGCAGAGTTCTCCAGACAGGAGCCTATGGCTCCACCTTC. As protein: CRVLQTGAYGSTF.

This clonotype was seen a handful of times. This sequence may be a read error, since a much larger clone differs from it by one base. This sequence joins TRBV6-1 and TRBJ2-7; 8 positions match TRBD2. CDR3 size: 17 residues. The germline V gene has CDR1 MNHNS and CDR2 SASEGT. V trimming: 3 bases; J trimming: 2 bases; junction bases outside the gene matches: 12. The CDR3 region has the DNA TGTGCCAGCAGTGATATTCCGGGGGGGGATTACACCTACGAGCAGTACTTC. Translating gives CASSDIPGGDYTYEQYF.